This TCR beta chain derives from a study of T cell responses to AZD1222 COVID-19 vaccine. Across the study: Pooling covered second doses at about 4 or about 12 weeks. Study conclusions and caveats: Spike was spanned by vaccine-associated CD4 TCRs, which were dominant at 160-218 and 743-854. A mostly white British donor set with more females was recruited, and clonal diversity was possibly underestimated. Following two doses of AZD1222, Spike-specific TCR breadth and depth rose.

The repertoire was sequenced with immunoSEQ multiplex PCR; TCRdb's copy has only in-frame clones and lacks some. This sample has over 100,000 clones, with 90% found just once. Remarks on this clone: The antigen remains unidentified.

After removal of 4 bases from V and 7 bases from J, the junction contained 10 bases not matched to a gene. CDR3 length: 15 amino acids. CDR1 SGDLS and CDR2 YYNGEE come from the germline V gene. The chain employs TRBV9 and TRBJ2-2; TRBD1 matches 7 bases. The source is an adult in good health. The sample here was peripheral blood, taken on day 0 of AZD1222 vaccination. CDR3 residues: CASSKLGGEGGELFF. The CDR3 nucleotides are TGTGCCAGCAGCAAACTAGGGGGCGAGGGCGGGGAGCTGTTTTTT.